One and the same sample provided the 12 T cell receptor beta chains below, sequenced in a study of cytomegalovirus exposure and HLA in healthy donors (dated by TCRdb to the late 2010s). Libraries came from the immunoSEQ multiplex PCR assay. TCRdb took over this immuneACCESS table, retaining in-frame rearrangements with V and J assigned. Such tables are incomplete; in checked studies, under half of the missing clones stem from an unresolved V gene, and the remainder is unexplained. The sample data list over 250,000 clones, and 86% of these were observed just once. The ten largest clones add up to about 1% of the sample. The specimen sequenced was PBMCs. The origin of the receptors is a woman aged 18-30 years in good health and CMV-seronegative.

The chain joins TRBV7-3 to TRBJ2-1; 11 nucleotides line up with TRBD1. Trimming at V came to 5 bases and at J to 7 bases, leaving 16 bases not matched to a gene. The CDR3 sequence is 18 residues long. Germline V lookup: CDR1 SGHTA, CDR2 FQGTGA. The CDR3 spells CASSATSGTGGSWNEQFF. Here the CDR3 DNA reads TGTGCCAGCAGCGCTACCTCCGGGACAGGGGGTTCGTGGAATGAGCAGTTCTTC.

This clone came up a few times. The chain uses TRBV5-6 and TRBJ2-5, with 12 bases that match TRBD2. V was clipped by 4 bases and J by 4 bases; unmatched bases: 2. From germline, CDR1 is SGHDT and CDR2 YYEEEE. This CDR3 spans 14 amino acids. The CDR3 is CASSLAGGPETQYF. Here the CDR3 DNA reads TGTGCCAGCAGCCTAGCGGGGGGGCCAGAGACCCAGTACTTC.

The rearrangement joins TRBV4-3 to TRBJ1-6, with 9 bases identical to TRBD1. This CDR3 is built from 18 residues. The germline V gene has CDR1 LGHNA and CDR2 YSLEER. The J segment lost 4 bases and the V segment lost 1 base, leaving 8 bases of the junction unmatched. CDR3 in amino acids: CASSQVRHGQGYNSPLHF. The CDR3 bases are TGCGCCAGCAGCCAAGTTCGGCATGGACAGGGGTATAATTCACCCCTCCACTTT.

The chain links TRBV6-5 to TRBJ1-1, with 7 bases identical to TRBD1. The CDR3 covers 14 residues. With V trimmed by 2 bases and J by 10 bases, 10 bases remained unmatched. Germline V gene lookup returns CDR1 MNHEY and CDR2 SVGAGI. The CDR3 DNA sequence: TGTGCCAGCAGTTACAAGGGAACAGGGGTAGGAGCTTTCTTT. Translated, it gives CASSYKGTGVGAFF.

This chain uses TRBV27 with TRBJ1-2; 8 bases are shared with TRBD1. This CDR3 is built from 16 residues. Germline trimming cut 0 bases from V and 2 bases from J; bases unmatched to any gene: 5. Per the germline V gene, CDR1 is MNHEY and CDR2 is SMNVEV (reference sequence). The CDR3 DNA follows: TGTGCCAGCAGTTTATCGAGGGACAGGCGGAACTATGGCTACACCTTC. This encodes CASSLSRDRRNYGYTF.

This clone has just one count. The V and J genes are TRBV30 and TRBJ1-4; D remains unclear. Germline V gene data show CDR1 as GTSNPN and CDR2 as SVGIG (reference sequence). This CDR3 comprises 13 residues. Trimming stripped 2 bases from V and 3 bases from J, with 7 bases between. CDR3 nucleotide sequence: TGTGCCTGGAGTAGAGGGTCTAATGAAAAACTGTTTTTT. Amino acids: CAWSRGSNEKLFF.

The V and J genes are TRBV5-1 and TRBJ1-5, with TRBD1 as a possible D gene (6 bases). Germline V lookup: CDR1 SGHRS, CDR2 YFSETQ. The CDR3 is 17 residues long. Deletions cut 4 bases from V and 2 bases from J, with 19 bases between. The chain's CDR3 is CASSPHAGGRGNQPQHF. Written as DNA, the CDR3 is TGCGCCAGCAGCCCACATGCCGGGGGGCGAGGCAATCAGCCCCAGCATTTT.

With respect to this clone: At the DNA level, this CDR3 is encoded by other sequences in the same sample as well. The CDR3 DNA sequence: TGTGCCAGTAGTAGGACAGGGTCCAACTATGGCTACACCTTC. It translates to CASSRTGSNYGYTF. J is TRBJ1-2 and V is TRBV19; 8 nucleotides align to TRBD1. This CDR3 has 14 residues. The ends lost 4 bases at V and 2 bases at J; junction bases unmatched: 3. The germline V gene has CDR1 LNHDA and CDR2 SQIVND (reference sequence).

In its sample, this clone was seen once. The gene calls are TRBV30 and TRBJ2-7, with TRBD1 matching over 9 bases. The germline CDR1 and CDR2 sequences are GTSNPN and SVGIG (reference sequence). V shed 2 bases, J shed 5 bases, and the junction held 7 bases outside the gene matches. There are 14 residues in the CDR3. The CDR3 nucleotides are TGTGCCTGGAGTCTCATACAGGGGGCCGACGAGCAGTACTTC. The encoded protein is CAWSLIQGADEQYF.

This clone was picked up one time. The V and J genes are TRBV27 and TRBJ1-1; the match to TRBD1 covers 8 bases. The V gene end was trimmed by 4 bases and the J gene end by 0 bases; junction bases not matched to a gene: 7. The CDR3 is made up of 16 amino acids. Germline assignment: CDR1 MNHEY and CDR2 SMNVEV (reference sequence). DNA of the CDR3: TGTGCCAGCAGTTCGACAGGGGCGTTCATGAACACTGAAGCTTTCTTT. The encoded protein is CASSSTGAFMNTEAFF.

V usage is TRBV5-4 and J usage is TRBJ1-2, with 7 bases identical to TRBD1. This CDR3 contains 14 residues. Germline values: CDR1 SGHNT, CDR2 YYREEE (reference sequence). V was pared by 0 bases and J by 7 bases, with 6 bases of the junction left unmatched. Here the CDR3 DNA reads TGTGCCAGCAGCTTGGTGGAGGGGGCACGTGGCTACACCTTC. Protein sequence: CASSLVEGARGYTF. The full variable domain, its missing parts supplied by reference TRBV5-4 and TRBJ1-2, is ETGVTQSPTHLIKTRGQQVTLRCSSQSGHNTVSWYQQALGQGPQFIFQYYREEENGRGNFPPRFSGLQFPNYSSELNVNALELDDSALYLCASSLVEGARGYTFGSGTRLTVV.

The chain combines TRBV6-1 with TRBJ2-7; 10 bases align to TRBD2. The J segment lost 4 bases and the V segment lost 4 bases, leaving 7 bases of the junction unmatched. CDR3 length: 15 amino acids. CDR1 and CDR2 (germline): MNHNS, SASEGT. The chain's CDR3 is CASSAPSGSGYEQYF. CDR3 DNA: TGTGCCAGCAGTGCGCCTAGCGGGAGTGGGTACGAGCAGTACTTC.